Detailed here is one TCR beta chain. Its antigen remains unidentified. This entry belongs to a study of CD8 T cells in Susac syndrome. Overall study: Intravenous immunoglobulin alone or corticosteroids were being given to patients with Susac syndrome at blood draw, unless they were therapy-naive.

General observations from the study: Individuals included in the TCR sequencing and HLA analysis were acknowledged by the study to be relatively few in number.

Germline lookup yields CDR1 SGHVS and CDR2 FQNEAQ. The CDR3 length is 14 residues. Trimming took 1 base from V and 0 from J, leaving 4 bases between them. Patients with Susac syndrome fulfilled recently defined diagnostic criteria for definite or probable disease. cDNA came from roughly 0.53 to 1 ug RNA primed by random hexamers. Amplification of TCR beta CDR3 was carried out by immunoSEQ multiplex PCR, which covered 54 Vbeta and 13 Jbeta segments. TCRdb re-analysed the immunoSEQ multiplex PCR reads in MiXCR, keeping a single row per CDR3 protein. The sample carries about 190,000 distinct CDR3 sequences, more than 90% recorded once.

Sequenced input: CD4+ T cells from PBMCs. This chain links TRBV7-8 with TRBJ1-5; unclear D gene. This TCR was sampled from a human donor with Susac syndrome. CDR3 bases: TGTGCCAGCAGCTTAGGCGCTAGCAATCAGCCCCAGCATTTT. Its translation is CASSLGASNQPQHF.